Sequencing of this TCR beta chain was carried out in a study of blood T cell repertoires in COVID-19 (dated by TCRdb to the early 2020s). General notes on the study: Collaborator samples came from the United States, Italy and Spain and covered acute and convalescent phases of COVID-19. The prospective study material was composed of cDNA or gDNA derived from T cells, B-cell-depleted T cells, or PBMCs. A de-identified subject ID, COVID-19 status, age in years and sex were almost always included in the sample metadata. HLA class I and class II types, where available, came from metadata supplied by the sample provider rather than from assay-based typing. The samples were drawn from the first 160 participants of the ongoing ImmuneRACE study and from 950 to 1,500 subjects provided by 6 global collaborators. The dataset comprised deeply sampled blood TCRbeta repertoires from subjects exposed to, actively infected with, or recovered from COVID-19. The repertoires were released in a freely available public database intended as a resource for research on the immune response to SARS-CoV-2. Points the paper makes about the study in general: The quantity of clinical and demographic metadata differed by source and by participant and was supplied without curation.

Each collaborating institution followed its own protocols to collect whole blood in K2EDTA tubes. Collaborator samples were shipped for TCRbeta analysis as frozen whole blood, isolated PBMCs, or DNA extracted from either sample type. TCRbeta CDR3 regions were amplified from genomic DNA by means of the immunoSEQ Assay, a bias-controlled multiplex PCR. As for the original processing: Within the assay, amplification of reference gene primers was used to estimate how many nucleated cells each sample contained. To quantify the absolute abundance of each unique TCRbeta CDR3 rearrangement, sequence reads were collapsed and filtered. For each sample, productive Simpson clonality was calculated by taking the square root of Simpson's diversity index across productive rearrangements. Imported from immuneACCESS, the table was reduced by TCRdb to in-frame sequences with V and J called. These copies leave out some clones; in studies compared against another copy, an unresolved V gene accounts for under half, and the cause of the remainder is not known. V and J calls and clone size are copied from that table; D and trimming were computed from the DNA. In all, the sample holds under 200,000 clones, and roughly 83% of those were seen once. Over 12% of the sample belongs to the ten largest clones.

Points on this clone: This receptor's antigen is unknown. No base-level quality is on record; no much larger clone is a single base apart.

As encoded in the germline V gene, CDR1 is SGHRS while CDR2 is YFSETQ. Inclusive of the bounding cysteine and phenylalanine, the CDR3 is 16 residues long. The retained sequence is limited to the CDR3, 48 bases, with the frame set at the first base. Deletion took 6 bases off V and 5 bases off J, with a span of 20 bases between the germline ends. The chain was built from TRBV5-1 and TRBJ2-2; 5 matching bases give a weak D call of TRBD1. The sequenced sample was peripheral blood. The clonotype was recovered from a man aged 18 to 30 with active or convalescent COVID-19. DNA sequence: TGCGCCAGCACCCTGGGGTCCAGGGTAGGGACCGGGGAGCTGTTTTTT. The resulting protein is CASTLGSRVGTGELFF.